These 2 T cell receptor beta chains were sequenced from one sample in a study of long-term antiretroviral therapy in people with HIV. They ran version v3.0 of the immunoSEQ assay at survey level. Profiled with immunoSEQ multiplex PCR; TCRdb holds only in-frame clones, not every one. The sample includes about 33,000 clones, just under 80% seen only once; the top ten take approximately 8%. Sequenced here: unsorted PBMCs, sampled 3.1 years after starting antiretroviral therapy. These receptors were collected from a woman in her forties or fifties with HIV.

CDR3 sequence reads: CASRNRHSNQPQHF. As DNA, the CDR3 is TGTGCCAGCAGAAATAGACATTCGAATCAGCCCCAGCATTTT. V gene TRBV6-5 combines with J gene TRBJ1-5; D remains ambiguous. The germline V gene encodes CDR1 MNHEY and CDR2 SVGAGI. V lost 6 bases, J lost 4 bases, and 13 bases lay in between. There are 14 residues in the CDR3.

This clone turned up a few times. The chain employs TRBV14 and TRBJ2-7; a weak D match, TRBD2 (6 bases). CDR1 is SGHDN and CDR2 is FVKESK in the germline V gene. The CDR3 totals 13 residues. The V and J ends lost 2 bases and 2 bases respectively, with 7 bases between them. Here the CDR3 reads CASSQRTTYEQYF. CDR3 DNA: TGTGCCAGCAGCCAACGGACTACCTACGAGCAGTACTTC.